Given below is one T cell receptor beta chain in context. Its antigen is not known. CDR3 length equals 14 residues. Trimming left V 3 bases short and J 1 base short, with 9 bases between. The germline gives CDR1 LGHDT, CDR2 YNNKEL (reference sequence). The sample is drawn from a study of Graves' ophthalmopathy and Graves' hyperthyroidism. Overall study findings and caveats: Appearing in blood as well were most expanded thyroid clonotypes above 0.001 frequency.

The authors amplified TCR beta CDR3 regions from RNA transcripts. HTBI-primed RT-PCR formed the first round, and a multiplex PCR formed the second. TCRdb reprocessed the multiplex PCR reads via MiXCR and lists one record per CDR3 protein. This table holds around 400,000 distinct CDR3 sequences, under 25% found once. The chain employs TRBV3-1 and TRBJ1-1; no reliable D call. What was sequenced was peripheral blood. This TCR came from a woman in her late teens or twenties with stable Graves' hyperthyroidism. The CDR3 DNA is TGTGCCAGCAGCCAGAGAAGGAGGAACACTGAAGCTTTCTTT. It is translated as CASSQRRRNTEAFF.